This paragraph reports one T cell receptor beta chain. Its antigen is unidentified. Donors ranged from about 6 to 95 years old and were healthy Caucasians in Russia. The data originate from a study of blood T cells in healthy people across ages. Findings of the study overall: Bulk PBMC profiling left naive and antigen-experienced comparisons inconclusive. Naive T cell percentage showed a strong correlation with the diversity of TCR beta.

Together with a sample-barcoded 5' primer, a J-beta primer mix was included in a second PCR lasting about 7 to 12 cycles. TCRdb recomputed calls from the 5' RACE reads with MiXCR, one row per CDR3 protein. Here the sample spans 1 million or so distinct CDR3 sequences, 45% being singletons. The ends were cut back, 0 bases at V and 5 bases at J, with 14 bases in the middle. CDR1 is GTSNPN and CDR2 is SVGIG in the germline V gene (reference sequence). This CDR3 has 15 amino acids. The chain carries TRBV30 and TRBJ2-1; either TRBD1 or TRBD2 may fit D (5 bases each). Sequenced sample: blood. The clonotype originates from an older woman in good health. DNA of the CDR3: TGTGCCTGGAGTGTAGAGATCGGGGCCAACAATGAGCAGTTCTTC. Residues: CAWSVEIGANNEQFF.